Sequencing of this T cell receptor (beta chain) was carried out in a study of cytomegalovirus exposure and HLA in healthy donors. Primers: 60 Vbeta forward and 13 Jbeta reverse. Some clones are missing from TCRdb's copy, which holds only in-frame ones; the method was immunoSEQ multiplex PCR. The table has 150,000 to 200,000 clones, almost 80% seen once. Germline CDR1 MNHEY, CDR2 SVGAGI. The CDR3 extends over 15 amino acids. The V segment lost 5 bases and the J segment 2 bases; nucleotides outside the gene matches: 5. The receptor comes from a man aged 50 to 59 in good health and CMV-seropositive. V usage is TRBV6-5 and J usage is TRBJ2-3; 9 positions match TRBD2. Sequenced: PBMCs. CDR3 sequence reads: CASSPAGGTTDTQYF. For the CDR3, the DNA is TGTGCCAGCAGTCCAGCGGGGGGTACCACAGATACGCAGTATTTT.